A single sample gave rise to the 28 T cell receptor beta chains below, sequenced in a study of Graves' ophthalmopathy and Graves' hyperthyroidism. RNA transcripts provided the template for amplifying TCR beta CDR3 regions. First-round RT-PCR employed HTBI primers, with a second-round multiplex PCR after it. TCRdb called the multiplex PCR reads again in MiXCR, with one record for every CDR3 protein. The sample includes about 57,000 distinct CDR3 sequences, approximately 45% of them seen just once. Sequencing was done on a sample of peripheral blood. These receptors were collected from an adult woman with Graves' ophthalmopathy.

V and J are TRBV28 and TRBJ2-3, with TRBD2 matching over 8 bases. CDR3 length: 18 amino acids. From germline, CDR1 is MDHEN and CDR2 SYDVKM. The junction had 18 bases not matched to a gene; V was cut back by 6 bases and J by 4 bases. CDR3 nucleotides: TGTGCCAGCAGGTGGGGGACTAGTCATCTCCCAGAGGCAGATACGCAGTATTTT. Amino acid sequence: CASRWGTSHLPEADTQYF.

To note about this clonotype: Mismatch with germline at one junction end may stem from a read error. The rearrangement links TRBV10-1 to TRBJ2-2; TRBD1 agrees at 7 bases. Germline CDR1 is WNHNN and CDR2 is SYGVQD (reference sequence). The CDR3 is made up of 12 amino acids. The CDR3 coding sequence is TGCGTCAGCAGAGGGGGCAGCGGGGAGCTGTTTTTT. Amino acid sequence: CVSRGGSGELFF.

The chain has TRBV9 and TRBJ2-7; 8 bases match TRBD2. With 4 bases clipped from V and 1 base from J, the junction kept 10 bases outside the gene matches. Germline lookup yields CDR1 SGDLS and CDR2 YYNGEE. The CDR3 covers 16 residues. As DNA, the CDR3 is TGTGCCAGCAGCTCACTGAGGGGCGGGAGGTCCTACGAGCAGTACTTC. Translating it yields CASSSLRGGRSYEQYF. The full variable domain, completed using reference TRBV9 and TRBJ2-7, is DSGVTQTPKHLITATGQRVTLRCSPRSGDLSVYWYQQSLDQGLQFLIQYYNGEERAKGNILERFSAQQFPDLHSELNLSSLELGDSALYFCASSSLRGGRSYEQYFGPGTRLTVT.

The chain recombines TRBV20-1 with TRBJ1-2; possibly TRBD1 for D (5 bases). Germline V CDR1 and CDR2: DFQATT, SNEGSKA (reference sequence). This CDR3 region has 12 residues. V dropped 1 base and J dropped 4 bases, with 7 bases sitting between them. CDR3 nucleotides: TGCAGTGCTAGAGGGGGGGTCTATGGCTACACCTTC. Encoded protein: CSARGGVYGYTF.

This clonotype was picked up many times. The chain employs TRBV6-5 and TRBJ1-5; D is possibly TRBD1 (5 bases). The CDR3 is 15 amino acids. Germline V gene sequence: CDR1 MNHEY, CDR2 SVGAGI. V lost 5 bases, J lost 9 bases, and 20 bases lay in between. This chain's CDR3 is CASSLTGTNHGPQHF. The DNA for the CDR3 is TGTGCCAGCAGTCTAACCGGGACGAACCACGGGCCCCAGCATTTT.

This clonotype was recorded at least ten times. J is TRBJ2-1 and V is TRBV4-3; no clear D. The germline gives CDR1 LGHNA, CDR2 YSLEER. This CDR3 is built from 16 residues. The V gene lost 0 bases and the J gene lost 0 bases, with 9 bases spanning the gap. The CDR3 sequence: CASSQEWQSSYNEQFF. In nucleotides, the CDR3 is TGCGCCAGCAGCCAAGAGTGGCAGAGCTCCTACAATGAGCAGTTCTTC.

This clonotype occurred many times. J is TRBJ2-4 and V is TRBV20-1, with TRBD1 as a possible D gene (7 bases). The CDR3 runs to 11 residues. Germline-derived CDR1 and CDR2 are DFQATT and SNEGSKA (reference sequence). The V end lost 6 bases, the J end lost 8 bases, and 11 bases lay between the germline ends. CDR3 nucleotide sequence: TGCAGTGCCCCCAGGGGGGACATTCAGTACTTC. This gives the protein CSAPRGDIQYF.

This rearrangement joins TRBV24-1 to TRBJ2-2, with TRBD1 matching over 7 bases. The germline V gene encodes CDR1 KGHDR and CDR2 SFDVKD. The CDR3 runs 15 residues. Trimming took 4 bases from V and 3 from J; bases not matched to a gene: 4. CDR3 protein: CATSDRTGHTGELFF. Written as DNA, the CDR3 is TGTGCCACCAGTGACCGGACAGGCCACACCGGGGAGCTGTTTTTT.

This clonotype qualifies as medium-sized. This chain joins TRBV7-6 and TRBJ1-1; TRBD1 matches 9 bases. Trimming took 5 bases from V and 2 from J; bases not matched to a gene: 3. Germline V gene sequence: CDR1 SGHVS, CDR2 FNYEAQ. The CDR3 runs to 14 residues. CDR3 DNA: TGTGCCAGCAGCCTGGGACAGGGTAACACTGAAGCTTTCTTT. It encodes CASSLGQGNTEAFF.

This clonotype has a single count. The CDR3 DNA sequence: TGTGCCAGCAGCGCGGGACAGGCCTCCTGGAGAGCTTTCTTT. Residues: CASSAGQASWRAFF. The chain has TRBV9 and TRBJ1-1; 8 nucleotides match TRBD1. Germline trimming cut 3 bases from V and 10 bases from J; bases unmatched to any gene: 11. The germline V gene encodes CDR1 SGDLS and CDR2 YYNGEE. CDR3 length equals 14 residues.

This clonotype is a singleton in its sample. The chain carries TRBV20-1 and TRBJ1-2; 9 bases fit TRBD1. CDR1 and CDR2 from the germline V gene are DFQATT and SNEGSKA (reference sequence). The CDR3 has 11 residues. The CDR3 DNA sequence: TGCAGGGCGACAGGGGGGGGTGGCTACACCTTC. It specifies CRATGGGGYTF.

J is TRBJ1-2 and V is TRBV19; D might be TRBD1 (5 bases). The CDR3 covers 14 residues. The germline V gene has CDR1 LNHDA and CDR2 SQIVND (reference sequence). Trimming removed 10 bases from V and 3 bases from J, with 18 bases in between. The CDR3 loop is CAIPEPGRHYGYTF. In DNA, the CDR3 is TGTGCCATCCCGGAACCGGGACGTCACTATGGCTACACCTTC.

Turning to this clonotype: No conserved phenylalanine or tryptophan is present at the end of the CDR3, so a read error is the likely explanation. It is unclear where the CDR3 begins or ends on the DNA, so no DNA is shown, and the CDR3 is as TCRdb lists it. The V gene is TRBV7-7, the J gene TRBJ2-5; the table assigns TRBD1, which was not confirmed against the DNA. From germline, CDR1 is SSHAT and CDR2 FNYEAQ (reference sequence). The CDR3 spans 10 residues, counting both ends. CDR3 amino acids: CASSPRTANT.

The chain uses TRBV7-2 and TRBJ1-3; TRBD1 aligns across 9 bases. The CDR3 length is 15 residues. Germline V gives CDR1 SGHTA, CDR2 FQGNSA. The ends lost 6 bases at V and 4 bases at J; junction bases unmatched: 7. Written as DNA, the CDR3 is TGTGCCAGCAGTTCCCGGGACAGGGCAGGAAACACCATATATTTT. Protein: CASSSRDRAGNTIYF.

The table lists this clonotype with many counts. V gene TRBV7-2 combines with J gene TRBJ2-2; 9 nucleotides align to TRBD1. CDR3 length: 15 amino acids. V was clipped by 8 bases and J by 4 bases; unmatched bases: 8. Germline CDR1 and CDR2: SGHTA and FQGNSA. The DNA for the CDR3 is TGTGCCAGCCGCCGGGACAGGGTATCCACCGGGGAGCTGTTTTTT. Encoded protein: CASRRDRVSTGELFF. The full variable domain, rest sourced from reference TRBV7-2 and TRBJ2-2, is GAGVSQSPSNKVTEKGKDVELRCDPISGHTALYWYRQSLGQGLEFLIYFQGNSAPDKSGLPSDRFSAERTGGSVSTLTIQRTQQEDSAVYLCASRRDRVSTGELFFGEGSRLTVL.

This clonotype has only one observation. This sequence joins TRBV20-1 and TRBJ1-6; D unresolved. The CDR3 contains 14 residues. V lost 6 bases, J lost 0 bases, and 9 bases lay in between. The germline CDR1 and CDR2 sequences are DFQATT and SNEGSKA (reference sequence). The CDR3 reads CSADGSSYNSPLHF. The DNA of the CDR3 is TGCAGTGCCGACGGGAGCTCCTATAATTCACCCCTCCACTTT.

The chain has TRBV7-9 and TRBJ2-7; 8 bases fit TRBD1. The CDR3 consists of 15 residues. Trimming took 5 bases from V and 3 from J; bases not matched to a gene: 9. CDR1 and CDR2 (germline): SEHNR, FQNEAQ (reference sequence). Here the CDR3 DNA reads TGTGCCAGCAGCCTCAGGGGGCGTCCAATCTACGAGCAGTACTTC. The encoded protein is CASSLRGRPIYEQYF.

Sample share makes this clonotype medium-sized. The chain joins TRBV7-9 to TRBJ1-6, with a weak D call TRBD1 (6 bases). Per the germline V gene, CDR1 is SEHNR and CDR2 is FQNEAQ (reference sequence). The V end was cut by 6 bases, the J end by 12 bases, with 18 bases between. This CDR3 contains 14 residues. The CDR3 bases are TGTGCCAGCAGTCGGGACACAGGGTTGGAACCCCTCCACTTT. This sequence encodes CASSRDTGLEPLHF.

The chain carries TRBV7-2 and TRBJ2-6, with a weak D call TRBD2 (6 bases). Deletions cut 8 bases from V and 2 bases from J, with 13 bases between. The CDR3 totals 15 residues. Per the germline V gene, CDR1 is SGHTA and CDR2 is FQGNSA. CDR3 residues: CASGPGLPGANVLTF. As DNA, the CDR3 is TGTGCCAGCGGACCGGGACTCCCTGGGGCCAACGTCCTGACTTTC.

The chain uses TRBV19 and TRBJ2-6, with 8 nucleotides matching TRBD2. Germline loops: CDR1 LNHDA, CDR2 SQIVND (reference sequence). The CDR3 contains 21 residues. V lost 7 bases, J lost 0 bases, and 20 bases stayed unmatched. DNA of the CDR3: TGTGCCAGTACACAATCAGCGGGAGTCCCCGGGCTGTGCTCTGGGGCCAACGTCCTGACTTTC. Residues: CASTQSAGVPGLCSGANVLTF.

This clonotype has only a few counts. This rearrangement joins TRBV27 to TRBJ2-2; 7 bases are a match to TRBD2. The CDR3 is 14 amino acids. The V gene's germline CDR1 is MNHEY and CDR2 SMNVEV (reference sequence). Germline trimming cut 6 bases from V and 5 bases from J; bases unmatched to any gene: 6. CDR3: CASRRTGGTGELFF. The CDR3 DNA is TGTGCCAGCAGGAGGACGGGGGGAACCGGGGAGCTGTTTTTT.

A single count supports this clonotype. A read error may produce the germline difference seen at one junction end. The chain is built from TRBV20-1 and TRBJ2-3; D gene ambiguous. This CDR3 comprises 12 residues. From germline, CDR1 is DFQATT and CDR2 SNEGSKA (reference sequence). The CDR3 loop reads CSAGDQADTQYF. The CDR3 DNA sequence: TGCAGTGCTGGAGATCAAGCAGATACGCAGTATTTT.

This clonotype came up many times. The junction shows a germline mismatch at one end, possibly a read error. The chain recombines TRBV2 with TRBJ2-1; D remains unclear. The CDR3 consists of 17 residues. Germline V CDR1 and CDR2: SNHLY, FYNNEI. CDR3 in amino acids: CAGRIRAATTVYNEQFF. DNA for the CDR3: TGTGCCGGCAGGATCCGGGCTGCTACGACCGTCTACAATGAGCAGTTCTTC.

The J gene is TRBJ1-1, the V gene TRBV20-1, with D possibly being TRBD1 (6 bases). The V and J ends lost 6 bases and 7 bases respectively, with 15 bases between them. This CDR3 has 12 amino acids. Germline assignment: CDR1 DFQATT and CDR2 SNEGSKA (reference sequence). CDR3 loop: CSAVAGGGEAFF. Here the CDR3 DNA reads TGCAGTGCAGTAGCGGGAGGGGGTGAAGCTTTCTTT.

The CDR3 spells CASKDQAVDTQYF. In DNA form, the CDR3 reads TGTGCCAGCAAGGATCAGGCTGTGGATACGCAGTATTTT. The V call is TRBV12-3 or TRBV12-4, the J call TRBJ2-3; no reliable D call. V was pared by 7 bases and J by 6 bases, with 14 bases between. This CDR3 comprises 13 residues.

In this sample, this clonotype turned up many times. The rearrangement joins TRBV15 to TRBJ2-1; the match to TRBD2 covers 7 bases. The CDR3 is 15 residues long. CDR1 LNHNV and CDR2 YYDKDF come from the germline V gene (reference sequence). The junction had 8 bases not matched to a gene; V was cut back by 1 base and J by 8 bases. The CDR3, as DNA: TGTGCCACCAGCAGAGGTGCGACTAGCACCCATGAGCAGTTCTTC. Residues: CATSRGATSTHEQFF. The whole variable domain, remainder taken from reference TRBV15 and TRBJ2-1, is DAMVIQNPRYQVTQFGKPVTLSCSQTLNHNVMYWYQQKSSQAPKLLFHYYDKDFNNEADTPDNFQSRRPNTSFCFLDIRSPGLGDTAMYLCATSRGATSTHEQFFGPGTRLTVL.

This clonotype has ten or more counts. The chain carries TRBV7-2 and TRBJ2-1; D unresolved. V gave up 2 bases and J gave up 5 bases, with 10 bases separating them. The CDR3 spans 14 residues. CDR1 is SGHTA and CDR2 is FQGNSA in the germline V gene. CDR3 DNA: TGTGCCAGCAGCTTAATTGGTGGGCACAATGAGCAGTTCTTC. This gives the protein CASSLIGGHNEQFF.

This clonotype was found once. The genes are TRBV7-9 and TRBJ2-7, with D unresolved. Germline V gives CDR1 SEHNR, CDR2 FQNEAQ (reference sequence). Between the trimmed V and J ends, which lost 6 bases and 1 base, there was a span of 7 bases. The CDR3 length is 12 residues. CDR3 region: CASRAGSYEQYF. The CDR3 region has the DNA TGTGCCAGCAGGGCAGGATCCTACGAGCAGTACTTC.